This T cell receptor (beta chain) was obtained from a study of blood T cell repertoires in COVID-19. For the study at large: T cells, B-cell-depleted T cells, or PBMCs provided the cDNA or gDNA that served as material.

Original analysis: Reference gene primer amplification yielded estimated nucleated cell counts. Profiled with immunoSEQ multiplex PCR; TCRdb holds only in-frame clones, not every one. That table gives V, J and clone size, and the DNA gave D and trimming. The data contain about 250,000 clones, 80% to 90% of them singletons. Cohorts were determined from participant-reported clinical history. The study counted Cohort 3 donors as recovered given two negative PCRs, clearance, or symptom resolution. From germline, CDR1 is SGHAT and CDR2 FQNNGV. Trimming removed 5 bases from V and 4 bases from J, with 17 bases in between. The CDR3 is 15 amino acids.

The sequence was collected from a woman aged 25 to 39 who had recovered from COVID-19. The J gene is TRBJ1-2, the V gene TRBV11-2, with D perhaps TRBD1 (6 bases). Material for sequencing was PBMCs or T cells enriched from blood (not recorded which). The CDR3: CASSAGQQKGYGYTF. DNA for the CDR3: TGTGCCAGCAGCGCCGGACAGCAAAAGGGCTATGGCTACACCTTC.